The TCR beta chain described here comes from a study of CXCR3-negative and CXCR3-positive naive CD8 T cells. Study context: Per-library TRB read counts averaged about 1.5 +/- 0.3 million, adding up to about 135 million in total. Whole-study findings and limits: Sequencing showed both naive subsets with comparably high diversity, and memory CD8+ cells much lower. Naive CXCR3-positive and CXCR3-negative cells shared TRBV-TRBJ usage; memory cells diverged. TRB CDR3 hydrophobicity was greater in CXCR3-positive naive cells than in CXCR3-negative naive cells.

In regard to this clonotype: Antigen unknown.

TRB cDNA libraries were made by UMI-labeled 5' RACE. TCRdb reanalyzed the 5' RACE reads and collapses them to one entry per CDR3 protein, without DNA. Recorded for this sample: approximately 100,000 distinct CDR3 sequences. The CDR3 contains 12 residues. Germline values: CDR1 ENHRY, CDR2 SYGVKD. Those CD8+ T cells considered naive were CD45RO-CCR7+CD27+CD95-. The specimen sequenced was naive CXCR3+ CD8+ T cells from blood. Subset indicated: CD45RO-CCR7+CD27+CD95- naive CD8+ T cells expressing CXCR3 (TNR3+). V is TRBV10-3 and J is TRBJ2-7. The sequence derives from a human donor in good health. Some clones in this sample may be carry-over from other donors' samples. The CDR3 here is CAISDAPYEQYF.